The rows below give T cell receptor beta chains drawn from one sample of a study of cytomegalovirus exposure and HLA in healthy donors. Only in-frame clones appear in the TCRdb table, and some are missing; sequencing was by immunoSEQ multiplex PCR. The sample lists tens of thousands of clones, 72% occurring once. The source material was PBMCs. These receptors all come from a man between 60 and 75 years old in good health and CMV-seropositive. Both conserved end residues are part of each CDR3. A D gene is named only where the DNA matches it firmly. Where a row states a size, it is once, few, many or the class of an expanded clone; other rows omit it.

clone_size,v_call,j_call,d_call,cdr3_nt,cdr3_aa
-,TRBV30,TRBJ1-1,-,TGTGCCTCTCAACAGTTTATGAACACTGAAGCTTTCTTT,CASQQFMNTEAFF
-,TRBV7-8,TRBJ1-4,-,TGTGCCAGCAGCCGGGAGGGGAAGAGAGAAAAACTGTTTTTT,CASSREGKREKLFF
-,TRBV7-3,TRBJ2-7,TRBD1,TGTGCCAGCAGCCGAGGGGACAGGGCGTACGAGCAGTACTTC,CASSRGDRAYEQYF
few,TRBV7-9,TRBJ1-4,-,TGTGCCAGCAGCTACCGGGAGTCTAATGAAAAACTGTTTTTT,CASSYRESNEKLFF
-,TRBV19,TRBJ2-2,-,TGTGCCAGTAGTATTAGGCGGATTTCCGGGGAGCTGTTTTTT,CASSIRRISGELFF
-,TRBV10-1,TRBJ1-3,-,TGCGCCAGCAGTGAGTCGCCGGGATCAAACACCATATATTTT,CASSESPGSNTIYF
-,TRBV2,TRBJ1-3,-,TGTGCCAGCAGCCCGACAGGTAGAAACACCATATATTTT,CASSPTGRNTIYF
-,TRBV19,TRBJ1-6,-,TGTGCCACCAAAGGGTCTTTGGGGGGCTCCTATAATTCACCCCTCCACTTT,CATKGSLGGSYNSPLHF
few,TRBV29-1,TRBJ2-7,-,TGCAGCGTTGAAGAAACAGGTTCCAACGAGCAGTACTTC,CSVEETGSNEQYF
few,TRBV6-6,TRBJ2-3,-,TGTGCCAGCAGTTCCTCAGATACGCAGTATTTT,CASSSSDTQYF
-,TRBV9,TRBJ2-3,-,TGTGCCAGCAGCGGGGGTGGGGCGGGGGCCGGCACAGATACGCAGTATTTT,CASSGGGAGAGTDTQYF
-,TRBV7-8,TRBJ1-2,-,TGTGCCAGCAGCTTAGAGTCGGCGCAGGGGATAGAGAACTATGGCTACACCTTC,CASSLESAQGIENYGYTF
-,TRBV5-1,TRBJ2-1,TRBD2,TGCGCCAGCAGCTTGAACCGCGGGAGAGGCGAGTTCTTC,CASSLNRGRGEFF
-,TRBV7-2,TRBJ1-2,-,TGTGCCAGCAGCCTTTTCGGTTATGGCTACACCTTC,CASSLFGYGYTF
once,TRBV7-9,TRBJ1-2,TRBD1,TGTTCCAGCAGCTTGTCTGCGACAGGGGCCCGGCACTATGGCTACACCTTC,CSSSLSATGARHYGYTF